These 27 T cell receptor beta chains were sequenced from one sample in a study of T cell responses to AZD1222 COVID-19 vaccine. This table comes from immunoSEQ multiplex PCR, and its TCRdb copy is limited to in-frame clones, with some not included. The sample contains about 140,000 clones, more than 85% of which appear only once. This specimen was peripheral blood, taken on day 0 of AZD1222 vaccination. These receptors originate from an adult in good health.

The chain recombines TRBV10-3 with TRBJ2-1; 8 bases map to TRBD2. Per the germline V gene, CDR1 is ENHRY and CDR2 is SYGVKD. Trimming at V came to 5 bases and at J to 0 bases, leaving 9 bases not matched to a gene. CDR3 length: 17 amino acids. The CDR3 is CAISPLSGDYSYNEQFF. The CDR3 coding sequence is TGTGCCATCAGTCCGCTTAGCGGGGATTACTCCTACAATGAGCAGTTCTTC.

The rearrangement links TRBV7-6 to TRBJ2-5, with 8 bases aligning to TRBD1. The CDR3 loop spans 13 amino acids. Germline assignment: CDR1 SGHVS and CDR2 FNYEAQ. V lost 5 bases to trimming and J lost 9 bases; unmatched junction nucleotides: 8. The CDR3 DNA reads as TGTGCCAGCAGCGCGGGACAGGAGAGGTCCCAGTACTTC. It is translated as CASSAGQERSQYF.

The gene calls are TRBV19 and TRBJ2-1; 9 bases fit TRBD2. The junction had 17 bases not matched to a gene; V was cut back by 4 bases and J by 10 bases. Germline CDR1 is LNHDA and CDR2 is SQIVND (reference sequence). The CDR3 extends over 17 amino acids. The CDR3 here is CASSTTPSSPTSGEQFF. The DNA for the CDR3 is TGTGCCAGTAGTACTACCCCCTCAAGCCCGACTAGCGGAGAGCAGTTCTTC.

The chain combines TRBV20-1 with TRBJ1-5; D is unclear. Germline V gene sequence: CDR1 DFQATT, CDR2 SNEGSKA (reference sequence). Trimming removed 3 bases at V and 5 bases at J, with 11 bases between. This CDR3 contains 13 residues. The CDR3 region is CSASSREDQPQHF. The DNA of the CDR3 is TGCAGTGCTAGTAGCAGAGAAGATCAGCCCCAGCATTTT.

The chain couples TRBV5-6 to TRBJ1-2; D possibly corresponds to TRBD1 (6 bases). This CDR3 is 12 amino acids long. V dropped 4 bases and J dropped 8 bases, with 12 bases sitting between them. Germline assignment: CDR1 SGHDT and CDR2 YYEEEE. CDR3 coding DNA: TGTGCCAGCAGCCTCGAGGGGGAAGGCTACACCTTC. This translates into CASSLEGEGYTF.

The chain has TRBV7-8 and TRBJ2-5; 12 nucleotides align to TRBD2. The CDR3 is 16 amino acids. V lost 5 bases and J lost 5; bases outside the gene matches: 9. Germline CDR1 is SGHVS and CDR2 is FQNEAQ. This CDR3 reads CASSLGLAGTHETQYF. The CDR3 DNA sequence: TGTGCCAGCAGCCTCGGACTAGCGGGAACCCATGAGACCCAGTACTTC. Together with reference TRBV7-8 and TRBJ2-5, the CDR3 gives the full variable domain: GAGVSQSPRYKVAKRGQDVALRCDPISGHVSLFWYQQALGQGPEFLTYFQNEAQLDKSGLPSDRFFAERPEGSVSTLKIQRTQQEDSAVYLCASSLGLAGTHETQYFGPGTRLLVL.

This rearrangement joins TRBV24-1 to TRBJ2-1; 8 nucleotides agree with TRBD2. V lost 2 bases, J lost 7 bases, and 15 bases stayed unmatched. Germline assignment: CDR1 KGHDR and CDR2 SFDVKD. This CDR3 region has 18 residues. The CDR3 DNA follows: TGTGCCACCAGTGATTCGAACCGCGGGACTAGGGGGAGAAATGAGCAGTTCTTC. This gives the protein CATSDSNRGTRGRNEQFF.

The chain is built from TRBV18 and TRBJ2-4; tentatively, D is TRBD1 (5 bases). Looked up from germline, CDR1 is KGHSH and CDR2 is LQKENI. Trimming cost V 4 bases and J 1 base, with 11 bases left between them. CDR3 length equals 15 residues. The CDR3 nucleotides read TGTGCCAGCTCACGCAGGGCGGTCGCCAAAAACATTCAGTACTTC. Its protein product is CASSRRAVAKNIQYF.

This clone has a single count. The chain joins TRBV9 to TRBJ2-2, with D uncertain. Germline CDR1 and CDR2: SGDLS and YYNGEE. CDR3 size: 14 residues. Trimming left V 0 bases short and J 5 bases short, with 8 bases between. CDR3 DNA: TGTGCCAGCAGCGTAGGAGTGGGGACCGGGGAGCTGTTTTTT. Translation: CASSVGVGTGELFF.

This clone occurred once. V usage is TRBV7-9 and J usage is TRBJ1-1; D remains unclear. CDR3 length: 14 amino acids. Trimming removed 6 bases from V and 6 bases from J, with 17 bases in between. Germline V gives CDR1 SEHNR, CDR2 FQNEAQ (reference sequence). Here the CDR3 DNA reads TGTGCCAGCAGATACTTCTCGGAGGGCTCTGAAGCTTTCTTT. It encodes CASRYFSEGSEAFF.

This chain uses TRBV27 with TRBJ2-7; TRBD1 aligns across 7 bases. Germline V gene lookup returns CDR1 MNHEY and CDR2 SMNVEV (reference sequence). This CDR3 region has 13 residues. V lost 5 bases and J lost 3; bases outside the gene matches: 4. The CDR3 nucleotides are TGTGCCAGCAGTACGACAGGGAACTACGAGCAGTACTTC. As protein: CASSTTGNYEQYF.

This chain connects TRBV2 to TRBJ1-5; TRBD1 is a possible D gene (6 bases). The V gene lost 4 bases and the J gene lost 7 bases, with 17 bases spanning the gap. The CDR3 runs to 15 residues. Germline V gene data show CDR1 as SNHLY and CDR2 as FYNNEI. This chain's CDR3 is CASSVSGAVGQPQHF. CDR3 coding DNA: TGTGCCAGCAGTGTCTCGGGGGCCGTCGGGCAGCCCCAGCATTTT.

The J gene is TRBJ2-3, the V gene TRBV10-2; no reliable D call. The CDR3 consists of 13 residues. CDR1 and CDR2 (germline): WSHSY, SAAADI. V was trimmed by 5 bases and J by 1 base, leaving 7 bases between them. CDR3 DNA: TGCGCCAGCAGTCCCCTGGGCACAGATACGCAGTATTTT. This encodes CASSPLGTDTQYF.

V and J are TRBV9 and TRBJ1-2; D gene ambiguous. Trimming took off 0 bases at V and 4 bases at J, with 10 bases between the two ends. CDR1 is SGDLS, CDR2 YYNGEE, per germline. The CDR3 length is 14 residues. This chain's CDR3 is CASSVDWGSYGYTF. The CDR3 DNA reads TGTGCCAGCAGCGTAGATTGGGGTTCCTATGGCTACACCTTC.

The genes are TRBV5-4 and TRBJ2-1, with D possibly TRBD2 on 5 matching bases. The CDR3 consists of 15 residues. Trimming shortened V by 1 base and J by 4 bases, and 12 bases separated the two germline ends. Germline lookup yields CDR1 SGHNT and CDR2 YYREEE (reference sequence). This CDR3 reads CASSLSASQYNEQFF. CDR3 DNA sequence: TGTGCCAGCAGCTTGTCGGCTAGCCAATACAATGAGCAGTTCTTC. The whole variable domain, filled in from reference TRBV5-4 and TRBJ2-1, reads ETGVTQSPTHLIKTRGQQVTLRCSSQSGHNTVSWYQQALGQGPQFIFQYYREEENGRGNFPPRFSGLQFPNYSSELNVNALELDDSALYLCASSLSASQYNEQFFGPGTRLTVL.

The V gene is TRBV3-1 (or the pseudogene TRBV3-2), the J gene TRBJ1-2, with 11 bases matching TRBD1. The CDR3 has 14 amino acids. Germline trimming cut 4 bases from V and 8 bases from J; bases unmatched to any gene: 6. Per germline, CDR1 LGHDT and CDR2 YNNKEL (reference sequence). CDR3 sequence: CASSRTGGAYGYTF. The CDR3 coding sequence is TGTGCCAGCAGCCGGACAGGGGGCGCATACGGCTACACCTTC.

This clone was observed a single time. This rearrangement joins TRBV6-6 to TRBJ2-3; D perhaps matches TRBD2 (6 bases). The germline V gene has CDR1 MNHNY and CDR2 SVGAGI (reference sequence). The CDR3 contains 16 residues. V was clipped by 6 bases and J by 2 bases, with 18 bases between them. This CDR3 reads CASSPRGISPTDTQYF. Written as DNA, the CDR3 is TGTGCCAGCAGCCCCCGCGGGATCTCTCCCACAGATACGCAGTATTTT.

The rearrangement joins TRBV14 to TRBJ2-3; no definite D call. The CDR3 is 14 residues long. Trimming stripped 4 bases from V and 3 bases from J, with 11 bases between. CDR1 SGHDN and CDR2 FVKESK come from the germline V gene. The CDR3 DNA reads as TGTGCCAGCAGCCCATTCGACCGGACAGATACGCAGTATTTT. Amino acid sequence: CASSPFDRTDTQYF.

This clone is a singleton in its sample. The chain uses TRBV7-2 and TRBJ2-5; a possible D gene is TRBD1 (6 bases). Germline V gives CDR1 SGHTA, CDR2 FQGNSA. The CDR3 length is 14 residues. The V end was cut by 0 bases, the J end by 3 bases, with 8 bases between. The CDR3 bases are TGTGCCAGCAGCTTAGCTGGGACAAAAGAGACCCAGTACTTC. Its protein product is CASSLAGTKETQYF.

The rearrangement joins TRBV7-6 to TRBJ1-1; the D is unclear. V was trimmed by 1 base and J by 0 bases, leaving 12 bases between them. Germline V gene lookup returns CDR1 SGHVS and CDR2 FNYEAQ. The CDR3 extends over 16 amino acids. For the CDR3, the DNA is TGTGCCAGCAGCTTAGTGGCAGAGATCATGAACACTGAAGCTTTCTTT. It is translated as CASSLVAEIMNTEAFF.

The rearrangement uses TRBV2 and TRBJ1-6; D is unclear. Germline CDR1 is SNHLY and CDR2 is FYNNEI. The CDR3 runs 14 residues. V was shortened by 7 bases and J by 7 bases, with 14 bases between the two germline ends. CDR3 nucleotides: TGTGCCAGCAACAACCCGGCTGAAAATTCACCCCTCCACTTT. As protein: CASNNPAENSPLHF.

CDR3 nucleotide sequence: TGTGCCAGCATTAGGGACAGGGGGAACACTGAAGCTTTCTTT. Its protein is CASIRDRGNTEAFF. The chain carries TRBV19 and TRBJ1-1; 10 bases agree with TRBD1. The germline gives CDR1 LNHDA, CDR2 SQIVND (reference sequence). V lost 9 bases, J lost 1 base, and 5 bases stayed unmatched. The CDR3 has 14 residues. Combining the CDR3 with reference TRBV19 and TRBJ1-1 gives the whole variable domain DGGITQSPKYLFRKEGQNVTLSCEQNLNHDAMYWYRQDPGQGLRLIYYSQIVNDFQKGDIAEGYSVSREKKESFPLTVTSAQKNPTAFYLCASIRDRGNTEAFFGQGTRLTVV.

This chain uses TRBV7-2 with TRBJ2-5; 7 bases align to TRBD1. Germline CDR1 SGHTA, CDR2 FQGNSA. V shed 5 bases, J shed 2 bases, and the junction held 8 bases outside the gene matches. There are 15 residues in the CDR3. As DNA, the CDR3 is TGTGCCAGCAGCCATAAAGGGACAGCGCAAGAGACCCAGTACTTC. Translated: CASSHKGTAQETQYF.

The chain is built from TRBV5-1 and TRBJ2-3; 10 bases line up with TRBD1. V lost 1 base, J lost 4 bases, and 3 bases stayed unmatched. Germline values: CDR1 SGHRS, CDR2 YFSETQ. The CDR3 has 15 residues. The CDR3 loop is CASSLRTGGPDTQYF. The CDR3 nucleotides are TGCGCCAGCAGCTTGAGGACAGGGGGTCCAGATACGCAGTATTTT.

V usage is TRBV5-6 and J usage is TRBJ2-1; D unresolved. Germline V CDR1 and CDR2: SGHDT, YYEEEE. This CDR3 is built from 14 residues. Trimming took off 4 bases at V and 2 bases at J, with 10 bases between the two ends. The CDR3 DNA reads TGTGCCAGCAGCGCCAGGTGGGCCTACAATGAGCAGTTCTTC. It specifies CASSARWAYNEQFF. Full variable domain (outside the CDR3, taken from reference TRBV5-6 and TRBJ2-1): DAGVTQSPTHLIKTRGQQVTLRCSPKSGHDTVSWYQQALGQGPQFIFQYYEEEERQRGNFPDRFSGHQFPNYSSELNVNALLLGDSALYLCASSARWAYNEQFFGPGTRLTVL.

This clone was counted once. The chain employs TRBV3-1 (or the pseudogene TRBV3-2) and TRBJ1-1, with D possibly being TRBD1 (5 bases). The ends were cut back, 0 bases at V and 1 base at J, with 9 bases in the middle. This CDR3 comprises 15 residues. Germline V gene lookup returns CDR1 LGHDT and CDR2 YNNKEL (reference sequence). The CDR3 bases are TGTGCCAGCAGCCAAGAGCTTCAGGGGAACACTGAAGCTTTCTTT. This gives the protein CASSQELQGNTEAFF.

The chain carries TRBV4-1 and TRBJ1-2, with D possibly matching TRBD1 (5 bases). Trimming cost V 0 bases and J 4 bases, with 12 bases left between them. Germline lookup yields CDR1 MGHRA and CDR2 YSYEKL. This CDR3 has 15 residues. In DNA, the CDR3 is TGCGCCAGCAGCCAAGATCCAGGGTTGAGCTATGGCTACACCTTC. Translating it yields CASSQDPGLSYGYTF.